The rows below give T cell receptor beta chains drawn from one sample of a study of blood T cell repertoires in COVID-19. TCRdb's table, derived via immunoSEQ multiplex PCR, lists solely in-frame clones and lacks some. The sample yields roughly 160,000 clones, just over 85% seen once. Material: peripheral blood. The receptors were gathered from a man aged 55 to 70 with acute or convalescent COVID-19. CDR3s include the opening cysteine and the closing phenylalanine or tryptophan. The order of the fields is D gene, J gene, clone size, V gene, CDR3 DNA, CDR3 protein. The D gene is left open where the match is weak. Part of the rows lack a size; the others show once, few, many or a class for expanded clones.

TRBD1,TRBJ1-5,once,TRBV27,TGTGCCAGCAGCCAGGACAGGAATCAGCCCCAGCATTTT,CASSQDRNQPQHF
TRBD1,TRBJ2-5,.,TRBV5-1,TGCGCCAGCAGCCCCGGGGACAGCCGCCAAGAGACCCAGTACTTC,CASSPGDSRQETQYF
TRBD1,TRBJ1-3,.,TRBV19,TGTGCCAGTACCCTGCAGGGGGGACCCTGGCCCTCTGGAAACACCATATATTTT,CASTLQGGPWPSGNTIYF
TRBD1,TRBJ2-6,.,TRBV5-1,TGCGCCAGCAGCTTGGGGGCCGGACAGGGGAGAACTGGGGCCAACGTCCTGACTTTC,CASSLGAGQGRTGANVLTF
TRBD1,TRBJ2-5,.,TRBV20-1,TGCAGTGCTAGTTCTACGGTCCGGACAGGCGCGGAGACCCAGTACTTC,CSASSTVRTGAETQYF
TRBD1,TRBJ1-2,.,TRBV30,TGTGCCTGGAGTAATCTACAGGGGCGTGGCTACACCTTC,CAWSNLQGRGYTF
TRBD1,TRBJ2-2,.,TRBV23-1,TGCGCCAGCAGTCAATCCTCCGGACAGGGTTACACCGGGGAGCTGTTTTTT,CASSQSSGQGYTGELFF
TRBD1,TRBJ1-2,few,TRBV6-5,TGTGCCAGCAGCACTAACAGGGGCAGTCTCTATGGCTACACCTTC,CASSTNRGSLYGYTF
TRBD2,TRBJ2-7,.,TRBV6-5,TGTGCCAGCAGTTACTCCCGGGGACTAGCAGTCTACGAGCAGTACTTC,CASSYSRGLAVYEQYF
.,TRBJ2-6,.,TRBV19,TGTGCCAGTAGCCTCTCTGGGGCCAACGTCCTGACTTTC,CASSLSGANVLTF
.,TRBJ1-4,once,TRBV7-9,TGTGCCAGCAGCTTGGCAGACTCAACTAATGAAAAACTGTTTTTT,CASSLADSTNEKLFF
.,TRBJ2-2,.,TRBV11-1,TGTGCCAGCAGCTTGGAGCCCCCGAACACCGGGGAGCTGTTTTTT,CASSLEPPNTGELFF
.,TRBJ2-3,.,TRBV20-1,TGCAGTGCTAGTTTAGGCACAGATACGCAGTATTTT,CSASLGTDTQYF
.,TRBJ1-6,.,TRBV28,TGTGCCAGTTCATGGAGCTCTAAGAATTCACCCCTCCACTTT,CASSWSSKNSPLHF
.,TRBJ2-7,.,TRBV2,TGTGCCACGGAACGGGACTCCAACATGGGGCAGTACTTC,CATERDSNMGQYF
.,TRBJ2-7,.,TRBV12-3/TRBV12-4,TGTGCCAGCAGTCGGAGGAGCGGTTACGAGCAGTACTTC,CASSRRSGYEQYF
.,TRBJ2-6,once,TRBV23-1,TGCGCCAGCAGCCCTCTAGTCCAGGGCCGCTCTGGGGCCAACGTCCTGACTTTC,CASSPLVQGRSGANVLTF
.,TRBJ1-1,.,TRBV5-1,TGCGCCAGCAGCTTGGGGACAGAGGACACTGAAGCTTTCTTT,CASSLGTEDTEAFF
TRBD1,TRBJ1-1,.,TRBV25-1,TGTGCCAGCAGTGGGGGGACAGCCCCTGAAGCTTTCTTT,CASSGGTAPEAFF
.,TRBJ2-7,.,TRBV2,TGTGCCAGCACAGGGTTTTCCTACGAGCAGTACTTC,CASTGFSYEQYF
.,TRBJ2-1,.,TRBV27,TGTGCCAGCAGTCGGACCCTCTCTTTCGGGAGCTCCTACAATGAGCAGTTCTTC,CASSRTLSFGSSYNEQFF
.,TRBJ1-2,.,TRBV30,TGTGCCTGGGGGAGGGCCCCTGAGGGCTACACCTTC,CAWGRAPEGYTF
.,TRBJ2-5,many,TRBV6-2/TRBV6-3,TGTGCCAGCAGTCGTTTAGGACAGCATATTGAGACCCAGTACTTC,CASSRLGQHIETQYF
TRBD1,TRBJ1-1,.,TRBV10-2,TGCGCCAGCAGGATGGACAGGTATAGTGAAGCTTTCTTT,CASRMDRYSEAFF
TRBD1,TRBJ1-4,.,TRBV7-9,TGTGCCAGCAGCGACCGGGACAGCCGAAAACTGTTTTTT,CASSDRDSRKLFF
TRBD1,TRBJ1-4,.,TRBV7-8,TGTGCCAGCAGCGAGAGCGGGACAGGGAAAGAAAAACTGTTTTTT,CASSESGTGKEKLFF
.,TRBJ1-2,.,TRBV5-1,TGCGCCAGCAGCTTGGACGGGGAGGCTGGTGGCTACACCTTC,CASSLDGEAGGYTF
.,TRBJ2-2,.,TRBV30,TGTGCCTGGAGTGTCTCACAATGGACCGGGGAGCTGTTTTTT,CAWSVSQWTGELFF
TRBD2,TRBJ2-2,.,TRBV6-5,TGTGCCAGCGGGACTAGCGGGACTCCCGGGGAGCTGTTTTTT,CASGTSGTPGELFF
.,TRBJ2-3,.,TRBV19,TGTGCCAGTAGTATGACCGGGAGCACAGATACGCAGTATTTT,CASSMTGSTDTQYF
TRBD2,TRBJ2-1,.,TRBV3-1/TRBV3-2,TGTGCCAGCAGCGCTTGGACAGGGGTCCGACTAGCGGGAGTCAATGAGCAGTTCTTC,CASSAWTGVRLAGVNEQFF
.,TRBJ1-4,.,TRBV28,TGTGCCAGCAGTTTAAGCAGGGATGGGCGGGGAGAAAAACTGTTTTTT,CASSLSRDGRGEKLFF
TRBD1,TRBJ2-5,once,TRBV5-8,TGTGCCAGCAGTCGGGACAGGGGACAAGAGACCCAGTACTTC,CASSRDRGQETQYF
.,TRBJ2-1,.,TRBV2,TGTGCCAGCACGGTATATGCTGAGCAGTTCTTC,CASTVYAEQFF
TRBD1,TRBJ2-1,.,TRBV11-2,TGTGCCAGCAGCTTAGAGACAGGGGGTATCCTACTCTCCTACAATGAGCAGTTCTTC,CASSLETGGILLSYNEQFF
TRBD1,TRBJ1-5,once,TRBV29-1,TGCAGCACAGGGGCGGGCGGCCAGCCCCAGCATTTT,CSTGAGGQPQHF
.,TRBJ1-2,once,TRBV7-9,TGTGCCAGCAGCTTCTCTGAGCACGGCTACACCTTC,CASSFSEHGYTF
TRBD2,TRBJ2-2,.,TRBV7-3,TGTGCCAGCAGCTTAGGACTAGCGGAAACCGGGGAGCTGTTTTTT,CASSLGLAETGELFF
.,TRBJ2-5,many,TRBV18,TGTGCCAGCTCACCAAAGACTGAGGCCCAGTACTTC,CASSPKTEAQYF
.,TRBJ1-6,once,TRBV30,TGTGCCTGGGGTTACCGGGCGGGTTCACCCCTCCACTTT,CAWGYRAGSPLHF
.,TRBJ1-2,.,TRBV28,TGTGCCAGCAGTTCTCCTTCGGGATTGGGCTACACCTTC,CASSSPSGLGYTF
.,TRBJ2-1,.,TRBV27,TGTGCCAGCAGTTTATCCCCCCTCGAAACGCGCCTGATGGAGCAGTTCTTC,CASSLSPLETRLMEQFF
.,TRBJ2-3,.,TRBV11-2,TGTGCCAGCAGCTTAGATCTCACAGATACGCAGTATTTT,CASSLDLTDTQYF
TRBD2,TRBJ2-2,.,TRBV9,TGTGCCAGCAGCGTACTGGGCGGGAGGGCCACCGGGGAGCTGTTTTTT,CASSVLGGRATGELFF
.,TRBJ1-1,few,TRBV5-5,TGTGCCAGCAGCTTGGTGGAGTATGCTGAAGCTTTCTTT,CASSLVEYAEAFF
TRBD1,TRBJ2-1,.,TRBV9,TGTGCCAGCAGCACCCGGACAGGCCAAAATGAGCAGTTCTTC,CASSTRTGQNEQFF
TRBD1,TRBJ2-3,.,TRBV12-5,TGTGCTAGTGGTTTTCGGCCGCCTCGGGACAGGAAGGAGTATTTT,CASGFRPPRDRKEYF
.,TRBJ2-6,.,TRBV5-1,TGCGCCAGCAGCTTCTACAGGGACACTGGGGCCAACGTCCTGACTTTC,CASSFYRDTGANVLTF
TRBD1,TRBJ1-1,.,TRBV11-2,TGTGCCAGCAGGCCTTCAGGGGGTACTGAAGCTTTCTTT,CASRPSGGTEAFF
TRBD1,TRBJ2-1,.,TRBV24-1,TGTGCCACCAGTGATTCGCCTCGGGACAGAATCAGGAATGAGCAGTTCTTC,CATSDSPRDRIRNEQFF
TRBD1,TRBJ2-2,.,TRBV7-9,TGTGCCAGCAGCTTGGCGGACAGGGTCCGGGAGCTGTTTTTT,CASSLADRVRELFF
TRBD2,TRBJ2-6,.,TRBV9,TGTGCCAGCACGGGGGGGCTAGCGGGAGGCTCTGGGGCCAACGTCCTGACTTTC,CASTGGLAGGSGANVLTF
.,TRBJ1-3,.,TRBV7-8,TGTGCCAGCAGCTTAGCGTTAAAAGGAAACACCATATATTTT,CASSLALKGNTIYF
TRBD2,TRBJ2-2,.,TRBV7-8,TGTGCCAGCAGCCGGGGGGGGATGGCCGGGGAGCTGTTTTTT,CASSRGGMAGELFF
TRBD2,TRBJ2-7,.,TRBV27,TGTGCCAGCAGTCCACCGGGACTAGCGGAATACGAGCAGTACTTC,CASSPPGLAEYEQYF